The subject of this entry is one TCR beta chain. Its target is not known. This sample is drawn from a study of T cell responses to AZD1222 COVID-19 vaccine. Study-wide results and limits: A mostly white British donor set with more females was recruited, and clonal diversity was possibly underestimated. Rises in breadth and depth of Spike-specific TCRs came after two AZD1222 doses. Just 6 or 7 AZD1222 recipients were seropositive at baseline. Unmutated variant regions are reportedly the target of nearly half of TCRs that are spike-specific.

Profiling relied on immunoSEQ multiplex PCR, and the TCRdb table lists in-frame clones only, not all of them. The sample carries about 160,000 clones, approximately 90% recorded once. The receptor was isolated from an adult in good health. This specimen consisted of peripheral blood, obtained on day 0 of AZD1222 vaccination.

The CDR3 DNA reads as TGTGCCAGTAGTAGCCCCGCGAACACTGAAGCTTTCTTT. It translates to CASSSPANTEAFF. This sequence joins TRBV19 and TRBJ1-1; D ambiguous. This CDR3 is built from 13 residues. The germline gives CDR1 LNHDA, CDR2 SQIVND (reference sequence). With 4 bases removed from V and 1 base from J, the gap between germline ends came to 7 bases.